The 32 T cell receptor beta chains given below trace back to one sample, sequenced in a study of control samples from healthy donors and cancer patients. The repertoire was sequenced with immunoSEQ multiplex PCR; TCRdb's copy has only in-frame clones and lacks some. The table includes roughly 32,000 clones, around 86% detected once. Material for sequencing was PBMCs. The source of these receptors is a middle-aged woman with lung cancer.

This clone is a singleton in its sample. This chain joins TRBV5-4 and TRBJ1-2; maybe TRBD1 (6 bases). The length of the CDR3 is 13 residues. Trimming cost V 1 base and J 6 bases, with 10 bases left between them. Germline CDR1 reads SGHNT; CDR2 reads YYREEE (reference sequence). The CDR3 spells CASSLNPGDGYTF. The CDR3 coding sequence is TGTGCCAGCAGCTTGAACCCAGGGGATGGCTACACCTTC.

The rearrangement uses TRBV6-5 and TRBJ1-4, with a weak D call TRBD1 (5 bases). Germline-derived CDR1 and CDR2 are MNHEY and SVGAGI. Trimming left V 6 bases short and J 4 bases short, with 15 bases between. CDR3 length: 15 amino acids. CDR3 sequence: CASRIGTAFNEKLFF. DNA of the CDR3: TGTGCCAGCAGAATCGGGACGGCGTTTAATGAAAAACTGTTTTTT.

The rearrangement uses TRBV28 and TRBJ1-5; D not certain. Germline V gives CDR1 MDHEN, CDR2 SYDVKM. V was trimmed by 2 bases and J by 5 bases, leaving 7 bases between them. The CDR3 consists of 13 residues. The CDR3 here is CASSLRRDQPQHF. For the CDR3, the DNA is TGTGCCAGCAGTTTAAGAAGAGATCAGCCCCAGCATTTT. Full variable domain (remainder filled in from reference TRBV28 and TRBJ1-5): DVKVTQSSRYLVKRTGEKVFLECVQDMDHENMFWYRQDPGLGLRLIYFSYDVKMKEKGDIPEGYSVSREKKERFSLILESASTNQTSMYLCASSLRRDQPQHFGDGTRLSIL.

The chain carries TRBV19 and TRBJ1-5; 12 bases line up with TRBD1. This CDR3 has 16 residues. Germline CDR1 is LNHDA and CDR2 is SQIVND (reference sequence). The J segment lost 6 bases and the V segment lost 5 bases, leaving 8 bases of the junction unmatched. The CDR3 spells CASSPPGGQGAQPQHF. CDR3 nucleotides: TGTGCCAGTAGTCCACCCGGGGGACAGGGGGCTCAGCCCCAGCATTTT. Using reference TRBV19 and TRBJ1-5 for the parts outside the CDR3, the full variable domain is DGGITQSPKYLFRKEGQNVTLSCEQNLNHDAMYWYRQDPGQGLRLIYYSQIVNDFQKGDIAEGYSVSREKKESFPLTVTSAQKNPTAFYLCASSPPGGQGAQPQHFGDGTRLSIL.

V is TRBV3-1 (or the pseudogene TRBV3-2) and J is TRBJ2-3; TRBD1 agrees at 7 bases. The germline V gene encodes CDR1 LGHDT and CDR2 YNNKEL (reference sequence). The V segment lost 3 bases and the J segment 5 bases; nucleotides outside the gene matches: 5. The length of the CDR3 is 14 residues. The CDR3 DNA sequence: TGTGCCAGCAGCCAGTGGACAGGTCAAGATACGCAGTATTTT. Its protein product is CASSQWTGQDTQYF.

The CDR3 spells CASRGHLNYGYTF. The DNA for the CDR3 is TGTGCCAGCAGGGGACACCTTAACTATGGCTACACCTTC. J is TRBJ1-2 and V is TRBV6-5, with D possibly TRBD1 on 6 matching bases. The CDR3 totals 13 residues. V was trimmed by 6 bases and J by 1 base, leaving 9 bases between them. From germline, CDR1 is MNHEY and CDR2 SVGAGI.

The genes are TRBV11-2 and TRBJ2-3, with a weak D call TRBD2 (5 bases). The ends were cut back, 3 bases at V and 3 bases at J, with 10 bases in the middle. CDR1 is SGHAT, CDR2 FQNNGV, per germline. CDR3 length equals 14 residues. CDR3 in amino acids: CASSFSRGTDTQYF. CDR3 nucleotides: TGTGCCAGCAGCTTCTCCCGGGGTACAGATACGCAGTATTTT.

This chain joins TRBV18 and TRBJ2-7; no reliable D call. The germline gives CDR1 KGHSH, CDR2 LQKENI. The V and J ends lost 1 base and 1 base respectively, with 8 bases between them. The CDR3 extends over 14 amino acids. CDR3 loop: CASSPLVESYEQYF. DNA for the CDR3: TGTGCCAGCTCACCACTAGTCGAATCCTACGAGCAGTACTTC.

The chain carries TRBV5-6 and TRBJ1-2, with 8 bases aligning to TRBD1. Germline V gene data show CDR1 as SGHDT and CDR2 as YYEEEE. The length of the CDR3 is 14 residues. V shed 4 bases and J 5 bases; nucleotides not matched to a gene: 7. As DNA, the CDR3 is TGTGCCAGCAGCCCGGACAGGGTTTTTTATGGCTACACCTTC. It specifies CASSPDRVFYGYTF.

The gene calls are TRBV6-4 and TRBJ2-7; TRBD1 agrees at 9 bases. V lost 0 bases to trimming and J lost 6 bases; unmatched junction nucleotides: 6. Germline CDR1 and CDR2: MRHNA and SNTAGT. CDR3 length: 15 amino acids. CDR3 DNA: TGTGCCAGCAGTGACTCAAGGGACAGGGCTTCCGAGCAGTACTTC. The encoded protein is CASSDSRDRASEQYF.

This sequence joins TRBV25-1 and TRBJ2-7, with TRBD1 identical over 7 bases. The ends lost 7 bases at V and 4 bases at J; junction bases unmatched: 7. CDR1 MGHDK and CDR2 SYGVNS come from the germline V gene. CDR3 length: 13 residues. CDR3 nucleotides: TGTGCCAGCATTCCCCAGGGACAGTACGAGCAGTACTTC. This gives the protein CASIPQGQYEQYF.

This chain joins TRBV6-5 and TRBJ1-4; D gene ambiguous. The CDR3 is 14 residues long. CDR1 and CDR2 (germline): MNHEY, SVGAGI. V shed 9 bases and J shed 2 bases, with 13 bases lying between them. The CDR3 DNA follows: TGTGCCAGTTCCTCTAAAGGGACTAATGAAAAACTGTTTTTT. It specifies CASSSKGTNEKLFF.

This chain links TRBV5-1 with TRBJ2-7; the D gene is possibly TRBD1 (5 bases). V was trimmed by 4 bases and J by 2 bases, leaving 7 bases between them. Germline CDR1 and CDR2: SGHRS and YFSETQ. CDR3 length: 12 amino acids. CDR3 in DNA: TGCGCCAGCAGCCAGGGCACCTACGAGCAGTACTTC. Protein sequence: CASSQGTYEQYF.

This chain connects TRBV6-5 to TRBJ2-7; D gene unclear. V was clipped by 6 bases and J by 0 bases, with 12 bases between them. CDR3 size: 14 residues. Germline V lookup: CDR1 MNHEY, CDR2 SVGAGI. The chain's CDR3 is CASRASPSSYEQYF. CDR3 bases: TGTGCCAGCAGAGCGTCTCCTAGCTCCTACGAGCAGTACTTC.

The chain is built from TRBV6-2 or TRBV6-3 and TRBJ1-4, with 9 bases matching TRBD1. CDR3 length: 19 residues. The germline V gene encodes CDR1 MNHEY and CDR2 SVGEGT. The V gene end was trimmed by 4 bases and the J gene end by 0 bases; junction bases not matched to a gene: 12. The CDR3 sequence: CASSFPTRTGDATNEKLFF. The CDR3 DNA is TGTGCCAGCAGTTTCCCTACCCGGACAGGGGACGCAACTAATGAAAAACTGTTTTTT.

This chain joins TRBV2 and TRBJ1-1, with D uncertain. Trimming pared 0 bases from V and 0 bases from J, leaving 5 bases between. The CDR3 sequence is 14 residues long. Per germline, CDR1 SNHLY and CDR2 FYNNEI. In DNA, the CDR3 is TGTGCCAGCAGTGAAGCCCCGTTGAACACTGAAGCTTTCTTT. Residues: CASSEAPLNTEAFF. The whole variable domain, filled in from reference TRBV2 and TRBJ1-1, reads EPEVTQTPSHQVTQMGQEVILRCVPISNHLYFYWYRQILGQKVEFLVSFYNNEISEKSEIFDDQFSVERPDGSNFTLKIRSTKLEDSAMYFCASSEAPLNTEAFFGQGTRLTVV.

This chain links TRBV6-5 with TRBJ1-1; D gene uncertain. CDR3 length equals 13 residues. The ends were cut back, 0 bases at V and 5 bases at J, with 7 bases in the middle. CDR1 is MNHEY and CDR2 is SVGAGI in the germline V gene. The CDR3 sequence is CASSYSFQTEAFF. The CDR3 DNA reads TGTGCCAGCAGTTACTCGTTTCAGACTGAAGCTTTCTTT.

The rearrangement links TRBV7-8 to TRBJ1-2, with D perhaps matching TRBD1 (6 bases). This CDR3 is 14 amino acids long. Trimming took 2 bases from V and 8 from J, leaving 15 bases between them. Germline V gene data show CDR1 as SGHVS and CDR2 as FQNEAQ. CDR3: CASSLLGQPSGYTF. The CDR3 DNA sequence: TGTGCCAGCAGCTTACTCGGACAGCCTTCGGGCTACACCTTC.

The chain uses TRBV6-4 and TRBJ2-3, with 8 positions matching TRBD1. CDR1 is MRHNA, CDR2 SNTAGT, per germline. V trimming: 0 bases; J trimming: 4 bases; junction bases outside the gene matches: 0. The CDR3 runs to 14 residues. CDR3 sequence: CASSDSTGADTQYF. Written as DNA, the CDR3 is TGTGCCAGCAGTGACTCGACAGGGGCAGATACGCAGTATTTT.

The rearrangement joins TRBV7-2 to TRBJ1-4, with D possibly matching TRBD1 (5 bases). Trimming shortened V by 4 bases and J by 8 bases, and 11 bases separated the two germline ends. The CDR3 covers 13 residues. Germline CDR1 and CDR2: SGHTA and FQGNSA. CDR3 sequence (DNA): TGTGCCAGCAGCTCGTTGGGGGTGGAAAAACTGTTTTTT. This codes for CASSSLGVEKLFF.

This clone was recorded once. The sample has other DNA sequences that encode this CDR3 too. The chain couples TRBV7-9 to TRBJ2-7; 11 bases map to TRBD2. V lost 1 base and J lost 9; bases outside the gene matches: 5. Germline V gene data show CDR1 as SEHNR and CDR2 as FQNEAQ (reference sequence). The CDR3 runs to 14 residues. The CDR3 DNA sequence: TGTGCCAGCAGCTTAGGGTCTAGCGGGGGGCGGCAGTACTTC. As protein: CASSLGSSGGRQYF.

CDR3 amino acids: CASSRLGGSYNSPLHF. In DNA form, the CDR3 reads TGTGCCAGCAGCCGACTTGGGGGCTCCTATAATTCACCCCTCCACTTT. This chain joins TRBV27 and TRBJ1-6; tentatively, D is TRBD1 (5 bases). Looked up from germline, CDR1 is MNHEY and CDR2 is SMNVEV (reference sequence). Trimming pared 6 bases from V and 0 bases from J, leaving 12 bases between. This CDR3 region has 16 residues.

CDR3 in amino acids: CASSPLGYQETQYF. The DNA of the CDR3 is TGTGCCAGCAGCCCCCTAGGCTACCAAGAGACCCAGTACTTC. This chain joins TRBV7-3 and TRBJ2-5; D ambiguous. V gave up 5 bases and J gave up 0 bases, with 10 bases separating them. The germline CDR1 and CDR2 sequences are SGHTA and FQGTGA. The CDR3 totals 14 residues. Full variable domain (remainder filled in from reference TRBV7-3 and TRBJ2-5): GAGVSQTPSNKVTEKGKYVELRCDPISGHTALYWYRQSLGQGPEFLIYFQGTGAADDSGLPNDRFFAVRPEGSVSTLKIQRTERGDSAVYLCASSPLGYQETQYFGPGTRLLVL.

The chain has TRBV5-1 and TRBJ2-5, with 13 bases matching TRBD2. The J segment lost 5 bases and the V segment lost 3 bases, leaving 4 bases of the junction unmatched. The length of the CDR3 is 15 residues. Per the germline V gene, CDR1 is SGHRS and CDR2 is YFSETQ. CDR3 residues: CASSWTSGGVETQYF. As DNA, the CDR3 is TGCGCCAGCAGCTGGACTAGCGGGGGTGTGGAGACCCAGTACTTC.

This clone occurred a few times. The genes are TRBV7-6 and TRBJ2-7; D is undetermined. This CDR3 is built from 14 residues. Deletions cut 1 base from V and 6 bases from J, with 13 bases between. In germline, CDR1 is SGHVS, CDR2 FNYEAQ. The CDR3 region is CASSLGASLGEQYF. The DNA of the CDR3 is TGTGCCAGCAGCTTAGGGGCTTCCCTTGGCGAGCAGTACTTC.

J is TRBJ2-3 and V is TRBV6-6, with 10 bases identical to TRBD2. Germline assignment: CDR1 MNHNY and CDR2 SVGAGI (reference sequence). The CDR3 loop spans 17 amino acids. Unmatched junction bases numbered 11, after V lost 5 bases and J lost 3 bases. Here the CDR3 reads CASSRSALAGETDTQYF. Here the CDR3 DNA reads TGTGCCAGCAGTCGATCTGCTCTAGCGGGGGAGACAGATACGCAGTATTTT.

This clone was counted once. The same CDR3 also results from other DNA sequences found in this sample. The chain recombines TRBV27 with TRBJ1-1, with D unresolved. The CDR3 contains 13 residues. V was trimmed by 2 bases and J by 2 bases, leaving 6 bases between them. CDR1 and CDR2 (germline): MNHEY, SMNVEV (reference sequence). The DNA for the CDR3 is TGTGCCAGCAGTTTAGGACCCAACACTGAAGCTTTCTTT. Translation: CASSLGPNTEAFF.

The chain links TRBV2 to TRBJ1-5; D unclear. V shed 5 bases and J shed 0 bases, with 11 bases lying between them. From germline, CDR1 is SNHLY and CDR2 FYNNEI. This CDR3 is 15 amino acids long. The CDR3 nucleotides read TGTGCCAGCAGTATCGATGGCTATAGCAATCAGCCCCAGCATTTT. Translated: CASSIDGYSNQPQHF.

This clone appeared once. The chain uses TRBV5-1 and TRBJ2-3, with 15 bases fitting TRBD2. The CDR3 extends over 17 amino acids. V lost 6 bases to trimming and J lost 4 bases; unmatched junction nucleotides: 9. Germline-derived CDR1 and CDR2 are SGHRS and YFSETQ. This CDR3 reads CASTIWTSGGEADTQYF. In nucleotides, the CDR3 is TGCGCCAGCACAATCTGGACTAGCGGGGGGGAAGCAGATACGCAGTATTTT.

Written as DNA, the CDR3 is TGTGCCAGCAGCTTCTCTGACAGGGGGCTAGGCTACACCTTC. It encodes CASSFSDRGLGYTF. This chain connects TRBV5-5 to TRBJ1-2; 10 bases are shared with TRBD1. This CDR3 comprises 14 residues. CDR1 is SGHKS and CDR2 is YYEKEE in the germline V gene (reference sequence). V gave up 2 bases and J gave up 8 bases; unmatched junction bases: 6.

The J gene is TRBJ2-7, the V gene TRBV6-9, with D possibly TRBD1 on 7 matching bases. The germline V gene has CDR1 MNHGY and CDR2 SVAAGI. V lost 8 bases, J lost 0 bases, and 14 bases lay in between. The CDR3 length is 14 residues. CDR3 DNA sequence: TGTGCCAGCCCGGGGGACAGAAGCTCCTACGAGCAGTACTTC. It translates to CASPGDRSSYEQYF.

This rearrangement joins TRBV2 to TRBJ2-3, with 7 positions matching TRBD1. The CDR3 is 14 residues long. Germline V gene sequence: CDR1 SNHLY, CDR2 FYNNEI. Trimming removed 6 bases from V and 2 bases from J; junction bases left unmatched: 5. The CDR3 region has the DNA TGTGCCAGCAGCGGACAGGCGTTCACAGATACGCAGTATTTT. Translating gives CASSGQAFTDTQYF.